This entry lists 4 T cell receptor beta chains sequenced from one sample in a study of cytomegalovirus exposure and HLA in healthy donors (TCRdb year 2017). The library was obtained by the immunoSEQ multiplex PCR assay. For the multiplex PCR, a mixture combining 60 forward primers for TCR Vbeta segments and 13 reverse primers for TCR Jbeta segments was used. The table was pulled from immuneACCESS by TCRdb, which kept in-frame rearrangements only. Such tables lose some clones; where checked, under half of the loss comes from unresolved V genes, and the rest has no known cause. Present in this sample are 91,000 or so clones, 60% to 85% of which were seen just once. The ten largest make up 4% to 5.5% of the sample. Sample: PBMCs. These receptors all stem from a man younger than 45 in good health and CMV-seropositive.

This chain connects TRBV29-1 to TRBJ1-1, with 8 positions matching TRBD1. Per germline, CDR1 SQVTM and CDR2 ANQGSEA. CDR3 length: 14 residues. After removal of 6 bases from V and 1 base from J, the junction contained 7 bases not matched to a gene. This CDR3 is CSVPDRAKNTEAFF. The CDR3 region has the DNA TGCAGCGTCCCGGACAGGGCCAAGAACACTGAAGCTTTCTTT.

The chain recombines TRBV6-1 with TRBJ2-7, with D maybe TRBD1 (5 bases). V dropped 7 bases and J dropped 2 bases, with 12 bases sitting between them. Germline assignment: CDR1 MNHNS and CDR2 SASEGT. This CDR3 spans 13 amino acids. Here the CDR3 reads CASTQTEAYEQYF. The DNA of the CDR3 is TGTGCCAGCACCCAGACAGAGGCCTACGAGCAGTACTTC.

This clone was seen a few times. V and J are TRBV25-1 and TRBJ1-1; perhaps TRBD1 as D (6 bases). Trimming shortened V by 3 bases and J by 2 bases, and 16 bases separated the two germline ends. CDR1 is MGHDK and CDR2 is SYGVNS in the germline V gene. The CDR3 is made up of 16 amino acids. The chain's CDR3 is CASSDSSRGFNTEAFF. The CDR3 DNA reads TGTGCCAGCAGTGATTCATCCAGGGGCTTTAACACTGAAGCTTTCTTT. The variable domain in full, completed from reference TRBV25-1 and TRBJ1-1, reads EADIYQTPRYLVIGTGKKITLECSQTMGHDKMYWYQQDPGMELHLIHYSYGVNSTEKGDLSSESTVSRIRTEHFPLTLESARPSHTSQYLCASSDSSRGFNTEAFFGQGTRLTVV.

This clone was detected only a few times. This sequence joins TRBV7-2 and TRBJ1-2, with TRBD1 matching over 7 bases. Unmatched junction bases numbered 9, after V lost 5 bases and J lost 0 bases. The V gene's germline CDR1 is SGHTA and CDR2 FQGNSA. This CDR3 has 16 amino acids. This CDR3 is CASSRPGTATNYGYTF. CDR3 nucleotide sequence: TGTGCCAGCAGCCGTCCCGGGACAGCTACTAACTATGGCTACACCTTC.